This T cell receptor (beta chain) derives from a study of blood T cell repertoires in COVID-19. Study summary: Italy, Spain and the United States were the sources of the convalescent and acute COVID-19 samples. T cells, B-cell-depleted T cells, or PBMCs supplied cDNA or gDNA.

Trimming pared 0 bases from V and 5 bases from J, leaving 7 bases between. CDR1 is SGHTA, CDR2 FQGNSA, per germline. This CDR3 region has 13 residues. Categorization into cohorts depended on clinical history that participants reported. The recovered donors of Cohort 3 showed two negative PCRs, clearance, or symptom resolution. The protocol was immunoSEQ multiplex PCR, while the TCRdb copy is restricted to in-frame clones and leaves out a portion. The sample records 320,000 or so clones, 75% to 90% being singletons. The sequenced material came from PBMCs or T cells enriched from blood (not recorded which). The sequence came from a young man who had recovered from COVID-19. The V gene is TRBV7-2, the J gene TRBJ1-1; possibly TRBD1 for D (5 bases). In nucleotides, the CDR3 is TGTGCCAGCAGCTTAGCACAGGAGACTGAAGCTTTCTTT. Residues: CASSLAQETEAFF.